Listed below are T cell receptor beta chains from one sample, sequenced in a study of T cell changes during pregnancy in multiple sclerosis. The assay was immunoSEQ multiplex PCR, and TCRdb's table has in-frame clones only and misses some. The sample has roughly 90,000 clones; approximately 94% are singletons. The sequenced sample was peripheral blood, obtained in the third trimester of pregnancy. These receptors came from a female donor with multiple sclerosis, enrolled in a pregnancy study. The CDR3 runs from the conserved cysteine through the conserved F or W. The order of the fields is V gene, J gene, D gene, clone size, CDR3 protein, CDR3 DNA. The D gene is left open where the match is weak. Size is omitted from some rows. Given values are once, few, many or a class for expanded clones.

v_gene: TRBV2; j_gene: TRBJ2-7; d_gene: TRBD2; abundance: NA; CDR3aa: CASSEFYSRFRDTGTSYEQYF; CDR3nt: TGTGCCAGCAGTGAATTCTATTCTCGGTTTAGGGACACAGGGACTAGCTACGAGCAGTACTTC
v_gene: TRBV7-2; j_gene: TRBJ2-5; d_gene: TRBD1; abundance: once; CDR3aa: CASSLQGAQETQYF; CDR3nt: TGTGCCAGCAGCCTACAGGGGGCTCAGGAGACCCAGTACTTC
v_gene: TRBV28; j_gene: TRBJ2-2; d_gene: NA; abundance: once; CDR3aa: CASSFWGAPGTGELFF; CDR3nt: TGTGCCAGCAGTTTTTGGGGAGCCCCGGGCACCGGGGAGCTGTTTTTT
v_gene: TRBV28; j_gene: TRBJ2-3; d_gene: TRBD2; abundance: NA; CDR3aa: CASSTPSGALDTQYF; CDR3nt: TGTGCCAGCAGCACACCTAGCGGAGCTTTAGATACGCAGTATTTT
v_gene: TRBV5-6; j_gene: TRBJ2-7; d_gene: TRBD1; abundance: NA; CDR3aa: CASSFTGGNEQYF; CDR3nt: TGTGCCAGCAGCTTCACAGGGGGCAACGAGCAGTACTTC
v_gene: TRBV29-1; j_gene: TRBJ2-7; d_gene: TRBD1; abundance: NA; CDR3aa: CSVRRPGQPYEQYF; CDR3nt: TGCAGCGTCAGGCGGCCGGGACAGCCCTACGAGCAGTACTTC
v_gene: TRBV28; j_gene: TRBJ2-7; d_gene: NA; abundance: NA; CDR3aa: CASSSLSLPYEQYF; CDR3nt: TGTGCCAGCAGCTCTTTGAGTCTCCCCTACGAGCAGTACTTC
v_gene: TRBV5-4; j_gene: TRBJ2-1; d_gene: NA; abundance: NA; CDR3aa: CASSQIGGTPGHEQFF; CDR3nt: TGTGCCAGCAGCCAAATAGGAGGGACTCCGGGACATGAGCAGTTCTTC
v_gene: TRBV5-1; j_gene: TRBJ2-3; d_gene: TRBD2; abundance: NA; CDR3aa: CASSLVPSGLAPDTQYF; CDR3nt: TGCGCCAGCAGCTTGGTGCCTAGCGGGTTGGCGCCAGATACGCAGTATTTT
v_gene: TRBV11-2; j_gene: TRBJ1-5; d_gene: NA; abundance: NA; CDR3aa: CASSLSPGVQHF; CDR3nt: TGTGCCAGCAGCTTATCGCCAGGCGTCCAGCATTTT
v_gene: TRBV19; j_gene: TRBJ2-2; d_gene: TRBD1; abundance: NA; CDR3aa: CASSIRDRNTGELFF; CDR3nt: TGTGCCAGTAGTATCCGGGACAGAAATACCGGGGAGCTGTTTTTT
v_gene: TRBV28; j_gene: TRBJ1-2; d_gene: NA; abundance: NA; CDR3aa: CASSQLGGLDYGYTF; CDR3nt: TGTGCCAGCAGTCAGTTGGGAGGGTTGGACTATGGCTACACCTTC
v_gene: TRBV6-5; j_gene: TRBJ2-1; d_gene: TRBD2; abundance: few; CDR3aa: CASSAGTKDGEQFF; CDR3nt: TGTGCCAGCAGCGCCGGGACTAAGGATGGTGAGCAGTTCTTC
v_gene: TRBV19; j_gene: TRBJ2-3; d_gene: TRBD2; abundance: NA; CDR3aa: CASSIGAGGTDTQYF; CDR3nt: TGTGCCAGTAGTATAGGAGCGGGGGGCACAGATACGCAGTATTTT
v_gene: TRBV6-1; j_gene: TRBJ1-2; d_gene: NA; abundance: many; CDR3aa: CASTPTNYGYTF; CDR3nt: TGTGCCAGTACACCAACTAACTATGGCTACACCTTC
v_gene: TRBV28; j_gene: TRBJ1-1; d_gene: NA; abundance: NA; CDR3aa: CASSLTLGALNTEAFF; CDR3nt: TGTGCCAGCAGCTTGACTTTGGGTGCCCTGAACACTGAAGCTTTCTTT
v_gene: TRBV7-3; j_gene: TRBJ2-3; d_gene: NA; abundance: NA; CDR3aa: CASSLTPRFPGPDTQYF; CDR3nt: TGTGCCAGCAGCTTGACCCCGAGATTCCCGGGTCCAGATACGCAGTATTTT
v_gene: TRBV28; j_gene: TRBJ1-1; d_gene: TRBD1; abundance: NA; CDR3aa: CASSYRGGGTEAFF; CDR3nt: TGTGCCAGCAGTTACAGGGGGGGAGGCACTGAAGCTTTCTTT
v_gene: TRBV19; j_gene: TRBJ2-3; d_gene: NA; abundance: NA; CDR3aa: CASSIGRVSTDTQYF; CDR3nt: TGTGCCAGTAGTATTGGCAGGGTGAGCACAGATACGCAGTATTTT
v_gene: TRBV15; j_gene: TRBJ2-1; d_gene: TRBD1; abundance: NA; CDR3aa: CATSRDRGQGEQFF; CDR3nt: TGTGCCACCAGCAGAGACCGAGGACAGGGTGAGCAGTTCTTC